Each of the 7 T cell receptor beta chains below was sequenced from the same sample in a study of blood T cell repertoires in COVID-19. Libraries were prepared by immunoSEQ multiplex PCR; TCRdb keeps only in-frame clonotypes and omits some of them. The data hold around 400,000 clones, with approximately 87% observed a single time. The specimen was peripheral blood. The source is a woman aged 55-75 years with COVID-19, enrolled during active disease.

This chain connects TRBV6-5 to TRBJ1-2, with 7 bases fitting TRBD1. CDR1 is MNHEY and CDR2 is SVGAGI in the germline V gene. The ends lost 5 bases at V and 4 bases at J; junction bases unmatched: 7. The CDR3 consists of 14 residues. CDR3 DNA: TGTGCCAGCAGTCGCACGGACAGGCCCTATGGCTACACCTTC. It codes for CASSRTDRPYGYTF.

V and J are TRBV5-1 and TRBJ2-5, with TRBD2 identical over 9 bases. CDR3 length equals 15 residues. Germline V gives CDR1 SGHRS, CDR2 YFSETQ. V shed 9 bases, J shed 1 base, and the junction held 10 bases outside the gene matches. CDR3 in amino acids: CATKGLAGIQETQYF. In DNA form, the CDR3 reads TGCGCCACCAAGGGGCTAGCGGGGATCCAAGAGACCCAGTACTTC.

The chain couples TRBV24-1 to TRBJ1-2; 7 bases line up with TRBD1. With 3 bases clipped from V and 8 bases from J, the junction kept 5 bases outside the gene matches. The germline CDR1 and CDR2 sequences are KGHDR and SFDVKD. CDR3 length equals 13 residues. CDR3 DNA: TGTGCCACCAGTGATAGACAGGGCGGGGGCTACACCTTC. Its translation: CATSDRQGGGYTF.

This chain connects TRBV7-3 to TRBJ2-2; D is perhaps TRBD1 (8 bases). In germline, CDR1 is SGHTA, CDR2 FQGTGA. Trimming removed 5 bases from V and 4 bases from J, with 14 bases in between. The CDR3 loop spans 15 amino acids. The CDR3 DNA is TGTGCCAGCAGCGCACAGGGGGGGCCCACCGGGGAGCTGTTTTTT. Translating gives CASSAQGGPTGELFF.

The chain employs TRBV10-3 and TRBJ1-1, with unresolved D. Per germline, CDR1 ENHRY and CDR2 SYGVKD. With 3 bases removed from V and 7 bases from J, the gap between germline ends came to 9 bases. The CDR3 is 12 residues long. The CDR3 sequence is CAISDVEIEAFF. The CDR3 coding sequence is TGTGCCATCAGTGATGTGGAGATTGAAGCTTTCTTT.

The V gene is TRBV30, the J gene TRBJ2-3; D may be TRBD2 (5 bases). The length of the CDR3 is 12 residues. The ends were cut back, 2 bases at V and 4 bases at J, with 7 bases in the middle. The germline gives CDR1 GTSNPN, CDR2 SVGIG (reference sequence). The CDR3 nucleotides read TGTGCCTGGAGTCGGGGTCCAGATACGCAGTATTTT. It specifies CAWSRGPDTQYF. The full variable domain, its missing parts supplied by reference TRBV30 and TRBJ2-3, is SQTIHQWPATLVQPVGSPLSLECTVEGTSNPNLYWYRQAAGRGLQLLFYSVGIGQISSEVPQNLSASRPQDRQFILSSKKLLLSDSGFYLCAWSRGPDTQYFGPGTRLTVL.

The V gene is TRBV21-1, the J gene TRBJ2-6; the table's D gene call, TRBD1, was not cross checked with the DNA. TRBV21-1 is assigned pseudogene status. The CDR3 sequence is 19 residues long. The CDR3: CASGPGDRPGRFGANVLTF. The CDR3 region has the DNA TGTGCCAGCGGCCCCGGGGACAGGCCCGGACGTTTCGGAGCCAACGTCCTGACTTTC.